These 18 T cell receptor beta chains originate from one sample sequenced in a study of regulatory T cells in long-lasting Graves disease. Assembly of TCR beta libraries relied on iRepertoire HTBI primers together with Arm-PCR of CDR3 regions. TCRdb reprocessed the multiplex PCR reads via MiXCR and lists one record per CDR3 protein. The sample lists 530,000 or so distinct CDR3 sequences; 15% to 20% were seen once. Time point defined: newly diagnosed GD, antithyroid drugs for less than 3 months. Scientists built the TCR library using RNA that was extracted from PBMCs. The sample was also reused in another study, on T cells in Graves' hyperthyroidism and ophthalmopathy.

Sequencing used peripheral blood mononuclear cells (PBMCs), obtained at new diagnosis, from a patient treated with antithyroid drugs. The receptors shown here come from a man between 18 and 29 years old with Graves disease.

This clonotype was counted only a few times. The chain employs TRBV5-1 and TRBJ1-3; tentatively, D is TRBD1 (6 bases). CDR1 and CDR2 (germline): SGHRS, YFSETQ. CDR3 length equals 15 residues. Between the trimmed V and J ends, which lost 3 bases and 4 bases, there was a span of 14 bases. The CDR3 spells CASSSSGGEGNTIYF. CDR3 nucleotide sequence: TGCGCCAGCAGCTCGTCGGGGGGCGAGGGAAACACCATATATTTT.

This clonotype was recorded many times. The gene calls are TRBV5-1 and TRBJ2-7, with 12 bases aligning to TRBD1. CDR3 length: 14 residues. Germline CDR1 reads SGHRS; CDR2 reads YFSETQ. V dropped 4 bases and J dropped 5; count of bases not matched to a gene: 4. The CDR3 loop is CASSRDRGPDEQYF. As DNA, the CDR3 is TGCGCCAGCAGCCGGGACAGGGGGCCTGACGAGCAGTACTTC.

In this sample, this clonotype turned up a few times. The chain combines TRBV4-2 with TRBJ2-7; 8 bases are shared with TRBD2. The germline gives CDR1 LGHNA, CDR2 YNFKEQ. This CDR3 has 16 residues. The V and J ends lost 1 base and 3 bases, in that order; junction bases with no gene match: 8. CDR3: CASSQGPSGGGYEQYF. In nucleotides, the CDR3 is TGTGCCAGCAGCCAAGGTCCGTCGGGAGGGGGCTACGAGCAGTACTTC.

This clonotype was found many times. The rearrangement joins TRBV28 to TRBJ1-5, with 7 bases fitting TRBD1. Germline values: CDR1 MDHEN, CDR2 SYDVKM. This CDR3 is built from 16 residues. The V segment lost 4 bases and the J segment 3 bases; nucleotides outside the gene matches: 9. This CDR3 is CASSSIGTAPNQPQHF. CDR3 nucleotide sequence: TGTGCCAGCAGTTCGATAGGGACAGCTCCCAATCAGCCCCAGCATTTT.

The chain combines TRBV6-1 with TRBJ1-5; maybe TRBD1 (5 bases). V shed 5 bases and J shed 7 bases, with 9 bases lying between them. CDR1 is MNHNS and CDR2 is SASEGT in the germline V gene. This CDR3 is built from 12 residues. The CDR3 protein is CASSNGAQPQHF. The CDR3 bases are TGTGCCAGCAGTAACGGGGCACAGCCCCAGCATTTT.

This clonotype was counted many times. This chain uses TRBV12-3 or TRBV12-4 with TRBJ1-2; D gene uncertain. V was pared by 3 bases and J by 4 bases, with 9 bases between. This CDR3 is 13 amino acids long. The CDR3 loop is CASSFRASYGYTF. Written as DNA, the CDR3 is TGTGCCAGCAGTTTCCGGGCCAGCTATGGCTACACCTTC.

In its sample, this clonotype was seen a few times. The chain couples TRBV9 to TRBJ2-1, with D maybe TRBD2 (6 bases). Looked up from germline, CDR1 is SGDLS and CDR2 is YYNGEE. The V end lost 2 bases, the J end lost 0 bases, and 18 bases lay between the germline ends. The length of the CDR3 is 18 residues. The CDR3 loop is CASSVSGLSGFSYNEQFF. In DNA form, the CDR3 reads TGTGCCAGCAGCGTGTCCGGACTATCGGGGTTCTCCTACAATGAGCAGTTCTTC.

The chain recombines TRBV2 with TRBJ2-5, with D possibly being TRBD2 (5 bases). In germline, CDR1 is SNHLY, CDR2 FYNNEI. V shed 2 bases and J shed 4 bases, with 8 bases lying between them. The CDR3 runs to 13 residues. The CDR3 DNA follows: TGTGCCAGCAGTGAACTGGCGGGAGAGACCCAGTACTTC. Protein sequence: CASSELAGETQYF. Supplemented by reference TRBV2 and TRBJ2-5, the full variable domain reads EPEVTQTPSHQVTQMGQEVILRCVPISNHLYFYWYRQILGQKVEFLVSFYNNEISEKSEIFDDQFSVERPDGSNFTLKIRSTKLEDSAMYFCASSELAGETQYFGPGTRLLVL.

This chain uses TRBV28 with TRBJ1-4; D remains ambiguous. This CDR3 is built from 14 residues. Germline V lookup: CDR1 MDHEN, CDR2 SYDVKM. V was clipped by 8 bases and J by 3 bases, with 13 bases between them. In DNA, the CDR3 is TGTGCCAGCCTTAGGTCCGGTTCTAATGAAAAACTGTTTTTT. It specifies CASLRSGSNEKLFF.

The V call is TRBV27, the J call TRBJ2-1; no clear D. The V end was cut by 2 bases, the J end by 2 bases, with 10 bases between. This CDR3 has 15 amino acids. Germline V CDR1 and CDR2: MNHEY, SMNVEV (reference sequence). CDR3 in amino acids: CASSLEFSTYNEQFF. CDR3 nucleotide sequence: TGTGCCAGCAGTTTAGAGTTTTCTACCTACAATGAGCAGTTCTTC.

This clonotype was seen only a few times. The chain recombines TRBV12-3 or TRBV12-4 with TRBJ2-2; D is perhaps TRBD1 or TRBD2 (5 bases each). Trimming pared 7 bases from V and 7 bases from J, leaving 22 bases between. The CDR3 length is 16 residues. CDR3 sequence: CASTYPSRRGGGELFF. The CDR3 bases are TGTGCCAGCACCTACCCTAGCCGCCGGGGCGGCGGGGAGCTGTTTTTT.

This chain uses TRBV29-1 with TRBJ2-1, with 8 nucleotides matching TRBD2. Trimming took 0 bases from V and 2 from J; bases not matched to a gene: 6. Looked up from germline, CDR1 is SQVTM and CDR2 is ANQGSEA. The CDR3 covers 16 residues. CDR3 DNA sequence: TGCAGCGTTGAAGATTCGAATAGCGGGACCTACAATGAGCAGTTCTTC. Its protein is CSVEDSNSGTYNEQFF.

The table lists this clonotype with a few counts. The V gene is TRBV6-1, the J gene TRBJ2-2, with a possible D match to TRBD2 (6 bases). Per the germline V gene, CDR1 is MNHNS and CDR2 is SASEGT. The length of the CDR3 is 15 residues. With 5 bases removed from V and 6 bases from J, the gap between germline ends came to 16 bases. CDR3 region: CASSHEGWGAGELFF. CDR3 in DNA: TGTGCCAGCAGTCACGAAGGTTGGGGGGCCGGGGAGCTGTTTTTT.

In its sample, this clonotype was seen many times. The chain has TRBV10-3 and TRBJ1-1; a possible D gene is TRBD1 (6 bases). The V end was cut by 3 bases, the J end by 6 bases, with 11 bases between. There are 13 residues in the CDR3. Germline-derived CDR1 and CDR2 are ENHRY and SYGVKD. Here the CDR3 DNA reads TGTGCCATCAGTGAAGCCCGACAGGCTGAAGCTTTCTTT. Its translation is CAISEARQAEAFF.

This clonotype was recorded at least ten times. V is TRBV5-1 and J is TRBJ2-7; maybe TRBD1 (6 bases). This CDR3 region has 12 residues. Germline V gene lookup returns CDR1 SGHRS and CDR2 YFSETQ. Between the trimmed V and J ends, which lost 3 bases and 6 bases, there was a span of 10 bases. CDR3 sequence (DNA): TGCGCCAGCAGCTCACAGGGACCCGAGCAGTACTTC. As protein: CASSSQGPEQYF.

This clonotype is a singleton in its sample. V usage is TRBV5-1 and J usage is TRBJ1-6; D unresolved. Per germline, CDR1 SGHRS and CDR2 YFSETQ. With 3 bases removed from V and 0 bases from J, the gap between germline ends came to 10 bases. This CDR3 contains 16 residues. The CDR3 nucleotides read TGCGCCAGCAGCTCCGACGGGAGCTCCTATAATTCACCCCTCCACTTT. It yields the protein CASSSDGSSYNSPLHF.

The CDR3 spells CASSGDHYEQYF. The CDR3 nucleotides read TGTGCCAGCAGCGGGGACCACTACGAGCAGTACTTC. The V gene is TRBV5-6, the J gene TRBJ2-7; D might be TRBD1 or TRBD2, each matching 5 bases. CDR3 length: 12 residues. CDR1 and CDR2 from the germline V gene are SGHDT and YYEEEE. The V gene lost 4 bases and the J gene lost 3 bases, with 8 bases spanning the gap.

This clonotype was picked up many times. CDR3 residues: CAWSTKGTDTQYF. CDR3 coding DNA: TGTGCCTGGAGCACTAAAGGCACAGATACGCAGTATTTT. The rearrangement links TRBV30 to TRBJ2-3; D is undetermined. This CDR3 region has 13 residues. The V end lost 3 bases, the J end lost 1 base, and 8 bases lay between the germline ends. Per germline, CDR1 GTSNPN and CDR2 SVGIG (reference sequence). Complete variable domain (other parts from reference TRBV30 and TRBJ2-3): SQTIHQWPATLVQPVGSPLSLECTVEGTSNPNLYWYRQAAGRGLQLLFYSVGIGQISSEVPQNLSASRPQDRQFILSSKKLLLSDSGFYLCAWSTKGTDTQYFGPGTRLTVL.